This T cell receptor (beta chain) emerged from a study of blood T cell repertoires in COVID-19. Overall study context: Acute-phase and convalescent COVID-19 samples originated in the United States, Italy and Spain. PBMCs, B-cell-depleted T cells, or T cells were the source of the cDNA or gDNA that made up the material.

Per the authors' pipeline: Estimated nucleated cell counts came from reference gene primer amplification. Clones were sequenced by immunoSEQ multiplex PCR, and TCRdb holds only the in-frame ones, with some missing. V and J calls and clone size follow that table, whereas D and trimming were derived from the DNA. The repertoire includes some 250,000 clones, more than 75% of them detected once, and around 0.99% sits in the top ten. V shed 4 bases and J 2 bases; nucleotides not matched to a gene: 4. The CDR3 sequence is 16 residues long. CDR1 and CDR2 from the germline V gene are LNHNV and YYDKDF (reference sequence).

Source material: peripheral blood. This chain connects TRBV15 to TRBJ2-1; the match to TRBD2 covers 11 bases. This receptor was taken from a woman between 40 and 50 years old who had recovered from COVID-19. CDR3 DNA: TGTGCCACCAGCAACCCTAGCGGGAGGCCCTACAATGAGCAGTTCTTC. Residues: CATSNPSGRPYNEQFF.